The rows below give T cell receptor beta chains drawn from one sample of a study of technical replicates of blood from a handful of donors. Produced via immunoSEQ multiplex PCR; TCRdb's table is partial and in-frame only. The data show tens of thousands of clones, about 89% seen once. The sequenced sample was T cells isolated from PBMCs. The receptors were gathered from a human donor in good health. Both conserved end residues are part of each CDR3. Fields, in order: clone size, V gene, J gene, D gene, CDR3 DNA, CDR3 protein. A D gene is named only where the DNA matches it firmly. Where a row states a size, it is once, few, many or the class of an expanded clone; other rows omit it.

clone_size: -
v_call: TRBV27
j_call: TRBJ2-1
d_call: TRBD2
cdr3_nt: TGTGCCAGCAGTCTGACTAGCGGGGCCCTCAATGAGCAGTTCTTC
cdr3_aa: CASSLTSGALNEQFF

clone_size: once
v_call: TRBV6-6
j_call: TRBJ1-1
d_call: -
cdr3_nt: TGTGCCAGCACGTTCGGAGAGACTGAAGCTTTCTTT
cdr3_aa: CASTFGETEAFF

clone_size: -
v_call: TRBV19
j_call: TRBJ2-7
d_call: TRBD1
cdr3_nt: TGTGCCAGTAGTCCAGGGACAGGGGGCAGGTACGAGCAGTACTTC
cdr3_aa: CASSPGTGGRYEQYF

clone_size: -
v_call: TRBV6-1
j_call: TRBJ1-5
d_call: TRBD1
cdr3_nt: TGTGCCAGCAGTGGACCAAATACAGGGGGTGAGCAGCCCCAGCATTTT
cdr3_aa: CASSGPNTGGEQPQHF

clone_size: -
v_call: TRBV18
j_call: TRBJ2-1
d_call: -
cdr3_nt: TGTGCCAGCTCACCGTACAGGGATAACAATGAGCAGTTCTTC
cdr3_aa: CASSPYRDNNEQFF

clone_size: -
v_call: TRBV11-3
j_call: TRBJ2-1
d_call: -
cdr3_nt: TGTGCCAGCAGCTTGGGCGGGGAGTTTTATGAGCAGTTCTTC
cdr3_aa: CASSLGGEFYEQFF

clone_size: -
v_call: TRBV21-1
j_call: TRBJ2-3
d_call: -
cdr3_nt: TGTGCCAGCAGCGGACTAGCCCGATCCACAGATACGCAGTATTTT
cdr3_aa: CASSGLARSTDTQYF

clone_size: -
v_call: TRBV19
j_call: TRBJ1-3
d_call: -
cdr3_nt: TGTGCCAGTAGTGCCTGGGGGGACACCATATATTTT
cdr3_aa: CASSAWGDTIYF

clone_size: -
v_call: TRBV29-1
j_call: TRBJ1-1
d_call: -
cdr3_nt: TGCAGCGTTGAGTCCAGGCTGGTGGCTGAAGCTTTCTTT
cdr3_aa: CSVESRLVAEAFF

clone_size: -
v_call: TRBV11-3
j_call: TRBJ2-3
d_call: TRBD2
cdr3_nt: TGTGCCAGCAGCCCCCCGGGGGGAGATACGCAGTATTTT
cdr3_aa: CASSPPGGDTQYF

clone_size: -
v_call: TRBV18
j_call: TRBJ2-6
d_call: TRBD1
cdr3_nt: TGTGCCAGCTCACCCCGGGACAGGGGACACTCTGGGGCCAACGTCCTGACTTTC
cdr3_aa: CASSPRDRGHSGANVLTF

clone_size: once
v_call: TRBV25-1
j_call: TRBJ1-1
d_call: -
cdr3_nt: TGTGCCAGCAGCCAGGGCAAGAACACTGAAGCTTTCTTT
cdr3_aa: CASSQGKNTEAFF

clone_size: once
v_call: TRBV11-2
j_call: TRBJ1-4
d_call: TRBD1
cdr3_nt: TGTGCCAGCAGCTCCAGGGGGACAGGGGGTGAAAAACTGTTTTTT
cdr3_aa: CASSSRGTGGEKLFF

clone_size: -
v_call: TRBV11-2
j_call: TRBJ1-2
d_call: -
cdr3_nt: TGTGCCAGCAGCTTAGATGCCCACAGGGAGGGCGGCTACACCTTC
cdr3_aa: CASSLDAHREGGYTF

clone_size: -
v_call: TRBV19
j_call: TRBJ2-1
d_call: TRBD2
cdr3_nt: TGTGCCAGTAGTGTGGGGTGGGGACTAGCGGCGGAGATGGTAACCTACAATGAGCAGTTCTTC
cdr3_aa: CASSVGWGLAAEMVTYNEQFF

clone_size: -
v_call: TRBV5-1
j_call: TRBJ1-1
d_call: -
cdr3_nt: TGCGCCAGCAGCTTGACCTCCACAGGGAACGGGGTTGAAGCTTTCTTT
cdr3_aa: CASSLTSTGNGVEAFF

clone_size: -
v_call: TRBV2
j_call: TRBJ2-5
d_call: -
cdr3_nt: TGTGCCAGCAGTGGAGCACCCAACCCGGGACACTTACGCCCCGGAGGTACGCAGACCCAGTACTTC
cdr3_aa: CASSGAPNPGHLRPGGTQTQYF

clone_size: -
v_call: TRBV7-9
j_call: TRBJ2-1
d_call: -
cdr3_nt: TGTGCCAGCAGCTTAACGGACGGAGGCAATGAGCAGTTCTTC
cdr3_aa: CASSLTDGGNEQFF

clone_size: -
v_call: TRBV10-2
j_call: TRBJ2-7
d_call: -
cdr3_nt: TGCGCCACCTTAGACAGGTCGAGCTACGAGCAGTACTTC
cdr3_aa: CATLDRSSYEQYF

clone_size: -
v_call: TRBV27
j_call: TRBJ1-6
d_call: TRBD1
cdr3_nt: TGTGCCAGCAGTCGTAGGACAGGGACGAATTCACCCCTCCACTTT
cdr3_aa: CASSRRTGTNSPLHF

clone_size: -
v_call: TRBV7-9
j_call: TRBJ1-1
d_call: -
cdr3_nt: TGTGCCAGCACCCGGGGTGCGAACACTGAAGCTTTCTTT
cdr3_aa: CASTRGANTEAFF

clone_size: -
v_call: TRBV6-5
j_call: TRBJ1-5
d_call: TRBD1
cdr3_nt: TGTGCCAGCAGGACCCGGGACAGTGCGCCAGCCCAGCATTTT
cdr3_aa: CASRTRDSAPAQHF

clone_size: -
v_call: TRBV29-1
j_call: TRBJ1-2
d_call: -
cdr3_nt: TGCAGCACTCGGGCTAACTATGGCTACACCTTC
cdr3_aa: CSTRANYGYTF

clone_size: -
v_call: TRBV18
j_call: TRBJ2-7
d_call: TRBD2
cdr3_nt: TGTGCCAGCTCCAGCGGGGGTAGCTCCTACGAGCAGTACTTC
cdr3_aa: CASSSGGSSYEQYF

clone_size: -
v_call: TRBV25-1
j_call: TRBJ2-3
d_call: TRBD1
cdr3_nt: TGTGCCAGCCGACAGGGGCCGGATACGCAGTATTTT
cdr3_aa: CASRQGPDTQYF

clone_size: -
v_call: TRBV27
j_call: TRBJ1-6
d_call: -
cdr3_nt: TGTGCCAGCAGTTTAAACTTCGACAGCTCCTATAATTCACCCCTCCACTTT
cdr3_aa: CASSLNFDSSYNSPLHF

clone_size: -
v_call: TRBV6-5
j_call: TRBJ2-3
d_call: TRBD2
cdr3_nt: TGTGCCAGCACTCCTGGACTAGCCTCAGATACGCAGTATTTT
cdr3_aa: CASTPGLASDTQYF

clone_size: -
v_call: TRBV5-1
j_call: TRBJ1-4
d_call: TRBD1
cdr3_nt: TGCGCCAGCAGCTTCGGGAATAGGGACAGAAGTGAAAAACTGTTTTTT
cdr3_aa: CASSFGNRDRSEKLFF

clone_size: once
v_call: TRBV5-6
j_call: TRBJ1-1
d_call: TRBD1
cdr3_nt: TGTGCCAGCAGCTTGGCGCCGACAGGGTCAAAAGCTTTCTTT
cdr3_aa: CASSLAPTGSKAFF

clone_size: -
v_call: TRBV18
j_call: TRBJ2-5
d_call: -
cdr3_nt: TGTGCCAGCTCACGAAGGGGGTTGCCGGGAGAGACCCAGTACTTC
cdr3_aa: CASSRRGLPGETQYF

clone_size: -
v_call: TRBV5-8
j_call: TRBJ2-1
d_call: TRBD2
cdr3_nt: TGTGCCAGCAGCGCGGGCCTAGCGGGTCGTAATGAGCAGTTCTTC
cdr3_aa: CASSAGLAGRNEQFF

clone_size: -
v_call: TRBV11-3
j_call: TRBJ1-6
d_call: -
cdr3_nt: TGTGCCAGCCGAACAGGAAATTCACCCCTCCACTTT
cdr3_aa: CASRTGNSPLHF

clone_size: -
v_call: TRBV19
j_call: TRBJ2-1
d_call: TRBD2
cdr3_nt: TGTGCCAGTAAGATCGGGACTAGCGGATTCAATGAGCAGTTCTTC
cdr3_aa: CASKIGTSGFNEQFF

clone_size: once
v_call: TRBV13
j_call: TRBJ1-1
d_call: TRBD1
cdr3_nt: TGTGCCAGCAGCTTATGGCCAGGGGGCCAGGGGAACACTGAAGCTTTCTTT
cdr3_aa: CASSLWPGGQGNTEAFF

clone_size: -
v_call: TRBV11-2
j_call: TRBJ1-4
d_call: -
cdr3_nt: TGTGCCAGCAGCCCGTCGGTGGAAAAACTGTTTTTT
cdr3_aa: CASSPSVEKLFF

clone_size: -
v_call: TRBV4-1
j_call: TRBJ1-1
d_call: TRBD1
cdr3_nt: TGCGCCAGCAGCCCTGGACAGGGAACCTTGAACACTGAAGCTTTCTTT
cdr3_aa: CASSPGQGTLNTEAFF

clone_size: -
v_call: TRBV9
j_call: TRBJ2-3
d_call: TRBD2
cdr3_nt: TGTGCCAGCAGCGTATCTAGCGGGGGCTGGGGGACAGATACGCAGTATTTT
cdr3_aa: CASSVSSGGWGTDTQYF

clone_size: -
v_call: TRBV6-5
j_call: TRBJ2-5
d_call: TRBD1
cdr3_nt: TGTGCCAGCAGTTACTCGTGGGGGACAGGGAAAGAGACCCAGTACTTC
cdr3_aa: CASSYSWGTGKETQYF

clone_size: -
v_call: TRBV11-3
j_call: TRBJ2-7
d_call: TRBD1
cdr3_nt: TGTGCCAGCAGCGGACGTAAAGGGACAGGGGCGGCCTACGAGCAGTACTTC
cdr3_aa: CASSGRKGTGAAYEQYF

clone_size: -
v_call: TRBV7-9
j_call: TRBJ2-3
d_call: -
cdr3_nt: TGTGCCAGCAGCTCGGTCGTAGATACGCAGTATTTT
cdr3_aa: CASSSVVDTQYF